The present T cell receptor beta chain was sequenced within a study of shared clonotypes between healthy human individuals. Whole-study results and caveats: Tissue TCR repertoires likely differ from these blood-only repertoires.

The naive CD8 population came from CD45RO-negative cells selected for CCR7, without terminally differentiated effector memory CD45RA+ cells. A word on this clone: The antigen is not known.

Deep-level settings were used for running the assay. Some clones are missing from TCRdb's copy, which holds only in-frame ones; the method was immunoSEQ multiplex PCR. The sample records around 640,000 clones, roughly 96% being singletons. The CDR3 runs to 15 residues. V gave up 4 bases and J gave up 7 bases, with 18 bases separating them. Per germline, CDR1 SGHRS and CDR2 YFSETQ. This sequence was found in a woman aged 25 to 39 in good health. V is TRBV5-1 and J is TRBJ2-1, with D unclear. The sequencing sample was made of naive CD8+ T cells sorted from blood. Here the CDR3 reads CASSDAPAPTNEQFF. The CDR3 region has the DNA TGCGCCAGCAGCGACGCTCCAGCTCCTACGAATGAGCAGTTCTTC.